This T cell receptor beta chain was captured in a study of blood T cell repertoires in COVID-19. Sequenced by immunoSEQ multiplex PCR; TCRdb stores in-frame clones only, minus some. Of roughly 270,000 clones in the sample, approximately 91% were seen once. Sequenced sample: peripheral blood. The TCR sequence derives from a man younger than 30 with active or convalescent COVID-19.

DNA of the CDR3: TGTGCCAGCAGTTTAGGGGGGGACACTGAAGCTTTCTTT. Protein product: CASSLGGDTEAFF. The J gene is TRBJ1-1, the V gene TRBV12-3 or TRBV12-4; TRBD1 might be the D (5 bases). This CDR3 has 13 residues. Trimming removed 1 base at V and 3 bases at J, with 6 bases between.